The rows below give T cell receptor beta chains drawn from one sample of a study of blood T cells in healthy people across ages. In TCRdb, the 5' RACE reads were re-called with MiXCR into one record per CDR3 protein. The sample records about 650,000 distinct CDR3 sequences, about 30% being singletons. Sequenced input: blood. Receptors were obtained from a woman of 80 years or more in good health. CDR3s leave out the opening cysteine and the closing phenylalanine or tryptophan. The D gene is left open where the match is weak.

ASSQDLAGGGDEQF 14 TRBJ2-1 TRBD2 TRBV4-2
ASSTRGMQETQY 12 TRBJ2-5 . TRBV19
ASSGWGAETQY 11 . . TRBV6-4
ASGFVGPGYNEQY 13 TRBJ2-4 . TRBV27
ASSLVASDGYT 11 TRBJ1-2 . TRBV7-9
ASEISRNTEAF 11 TRBJ1-1 . TRBV6-1
ASSIGQGDYQPQH 13 TRBJ1-5 TRBD1 TRBV5-1
ASSYTSGRAHEQF 13 TRBJ2-1 TRBD2 TRBV5-6
ASRDSGGGSTDTQY 14 TRBJ2-3 TRBD2 TRBV6-2/TRBV6-3
SARSGGVNIQY 11 TRBJ2-4 TRBD2 TRBV20-1
SAPYGLNSYEQY 12 TRBJ2-7 . TRBV20-1
SATTGGETEAF 11 TRBJ1-1 TRBD1 TRBV20-1
ASSLGRDSYEQY 12 TRBJ2-7 . TRBV7-9
ASSPRQSQETQY 12 TRBJ2-5 . TRBV9
ASSQRGQRYGYT 12 TRBJ1-2 . TRBV3-1
ASSFGVVFYEQF 12 TRBJ2-1 . TRBV7-2
SARVGYEQY 9 TRBJ2-7 . TRBV20-1
ASSVVWVEGYT 11 TRBJ1-2 . TRBV7-2
ASSPTNKAYEKLF 13 TRBJ1-4 . TRBV4-3
ASSPRTGGDEQF 12 TRBJ2-1 TRBD1 TRBV5-1
ASSGGLAGSNEQF 13 TRBJ2-1 TRBD2 TRBV7-3
ASSPRGPDTQY 11 TRBJ2-3 . TRBV7-9
ASSPLGRGEKLF 12 TRBJ1-4 . TRBV11-2
ASRLAGGHNEQY 12 TRBJ2-5 TRBD2 TRBV7-2
ASTGGQGWRNEQF 13 TRBJ2-1 . TRBV2
ASSLSGGTGNNEQF 14 TRBJ2-1 TRBD2 TRBV7-7
ASSPSGQNYGYT 12 TRBJ1-2 . TRBV7-8
ASSFGATDEKLF 12 TRBJ1-4 . TRBV6-5
TSRQGVGYEQY 11 TRBJ2-7 TRBD1 TRBV28
ASRRQAGGYEQY 12 TRBJ2-7 . TRBV27
SAPESKGNTIY 11 TRBJ1-3 . TRBV20-1
ASSQSVDYGYT 11 TRBJ1-2 . TRBV14
ASSLGPGAFYEQY 13 TRBJ2-7 . TRBV7-2
AWRMTGGCGYT 11 TRBJ1-2 TRBD1 TRBV30
ASSLIGRDVDQPQH 14 TRBJ1-5 . TRBV5-6
SASPPGWNTEAF 12 TRBJ1-1 . TRBV20-1
ASSPDGQGTEAF 12 TRBJ1-1 TRBD1 TRBV18
ASTRMTGVNSPLH 13 TRBJ1-6 TRBD1 TRBV2
ASSFMGLAGGNEQF 14 TRBJ2-1 TRBD2 TRBV12-3/TRBV12-4
ASRLNTEAF 9 TRBJ1-1 . TRBV28
ASSHRDGGISTNEKLF 16 TRBJ1-4 . TRBV19
ASSGTSSGEKLF 12 TRBJ1-4 . TRBV5-6
ASEDRGAYEQY 11 TRBJ2-7 TRBD1 TRBV6-5
SAGDPSSYEQY 11 TRBJ2-7 . TRBV20-1
ASSLREGTEAF 11 TRBJ1-1 . TRBV7-3
ANSLIQGINYGYT 13 TRBJ1-2 . TRBV28
SATGTQLRGNIQY 13 TRBJ2-4 . TRBV20-1